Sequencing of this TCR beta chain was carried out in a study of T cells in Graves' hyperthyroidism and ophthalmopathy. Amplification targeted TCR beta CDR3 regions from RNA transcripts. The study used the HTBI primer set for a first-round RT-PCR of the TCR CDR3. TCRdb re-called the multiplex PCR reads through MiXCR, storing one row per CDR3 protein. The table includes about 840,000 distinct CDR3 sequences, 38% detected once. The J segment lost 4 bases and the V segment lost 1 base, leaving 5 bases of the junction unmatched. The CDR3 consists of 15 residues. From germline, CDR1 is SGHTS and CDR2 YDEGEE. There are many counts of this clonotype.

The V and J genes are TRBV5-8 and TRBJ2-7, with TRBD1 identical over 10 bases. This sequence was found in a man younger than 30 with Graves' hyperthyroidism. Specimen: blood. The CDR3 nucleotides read TGTGCCAGCAGCTTGCCTCGACAGGGGGCTTACGAGCAGTACTTC. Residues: CASSLPRQGAYEQYF.